This TCR beta chain stems from a study of cytomegalovirus exposure and HLA in healthy donors. In this sample, this clone turned up once. The germline V gene encodes CDR1 SGHAT and CDR2 FQDESV (reference sequence). This CDR3 has 17 residues. V was clipped by 5 bases and J by 3 bases; unmatched bases: 8. The PCR had 60 Vbeta and 13 Jbeta primers. Measured with immunoSEQ multiplex PCR; TCRdb has only the in-frame clones, and not every one. The profile shows some 150,000 clones, approximately 85% of them singletons. This TCR came from a man aged 50 to 60 in good health and CMV-seropositive. The chain combines TRBV11-1 with TRBJ2-6, with 9 bases that match TRBD1. The sample comprised PBMCs. The CDR3 is CASSTRDRAFGANVLTF. CDR3 nucleotides: TGTGCCAGCAGCACCCGGGACAGGGCCTTTGGGGCCAACGTCCTGACTTTC.